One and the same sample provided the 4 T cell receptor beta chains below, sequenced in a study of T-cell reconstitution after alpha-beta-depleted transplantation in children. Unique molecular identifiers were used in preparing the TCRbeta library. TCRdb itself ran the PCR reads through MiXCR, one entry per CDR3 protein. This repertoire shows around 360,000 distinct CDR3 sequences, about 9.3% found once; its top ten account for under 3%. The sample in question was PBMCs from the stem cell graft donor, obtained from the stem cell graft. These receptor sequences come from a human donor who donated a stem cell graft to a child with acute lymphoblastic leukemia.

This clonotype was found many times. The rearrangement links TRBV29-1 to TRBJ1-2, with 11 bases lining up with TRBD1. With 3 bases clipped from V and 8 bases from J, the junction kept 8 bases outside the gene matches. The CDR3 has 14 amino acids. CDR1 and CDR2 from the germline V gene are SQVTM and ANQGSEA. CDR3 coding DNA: TGCAGCGTTGACCCCCCGGGACAGGGGGGCGGCTACACCTTC. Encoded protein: CSVDPPGQGGGYTF.

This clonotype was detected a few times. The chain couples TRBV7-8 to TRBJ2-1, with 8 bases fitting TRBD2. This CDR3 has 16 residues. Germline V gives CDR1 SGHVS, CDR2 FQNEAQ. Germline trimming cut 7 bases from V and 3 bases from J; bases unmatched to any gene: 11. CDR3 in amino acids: CASTAVIAGIYNEQFF. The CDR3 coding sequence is TGTGCCAGCACCGCCGTGATAGCGGGGATCTACAATGAGCAGTTCTTC. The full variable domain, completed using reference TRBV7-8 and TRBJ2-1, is GAGVSQSPRYKVAKRGQDVALRCDPISGHVSLFWYQQALGQGPEFLTYFQNEAQLDKSGLPSDRFFAERPEGSVSTLKIQRTQQEDSAVYLCASTAVIAGIYNEQFFGPGTRLTVL.

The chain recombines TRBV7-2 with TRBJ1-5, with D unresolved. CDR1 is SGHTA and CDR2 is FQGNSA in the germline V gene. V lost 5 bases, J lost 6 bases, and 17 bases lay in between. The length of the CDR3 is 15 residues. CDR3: CASSLGLGLAQPQHF. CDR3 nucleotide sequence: TGTGCCAGCAGCCTAGGCCTGGGCTTGGCTCAGCCCCAGCATTTT.

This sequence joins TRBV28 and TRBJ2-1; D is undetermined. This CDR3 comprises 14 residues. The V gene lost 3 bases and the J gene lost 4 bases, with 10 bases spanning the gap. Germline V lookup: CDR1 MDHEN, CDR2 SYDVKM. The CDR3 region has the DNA TGTGCCAGCAGTTTTGACTTCTTATACAATGAGCAGTTCTTC. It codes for CASSFDFLYNEQFF.